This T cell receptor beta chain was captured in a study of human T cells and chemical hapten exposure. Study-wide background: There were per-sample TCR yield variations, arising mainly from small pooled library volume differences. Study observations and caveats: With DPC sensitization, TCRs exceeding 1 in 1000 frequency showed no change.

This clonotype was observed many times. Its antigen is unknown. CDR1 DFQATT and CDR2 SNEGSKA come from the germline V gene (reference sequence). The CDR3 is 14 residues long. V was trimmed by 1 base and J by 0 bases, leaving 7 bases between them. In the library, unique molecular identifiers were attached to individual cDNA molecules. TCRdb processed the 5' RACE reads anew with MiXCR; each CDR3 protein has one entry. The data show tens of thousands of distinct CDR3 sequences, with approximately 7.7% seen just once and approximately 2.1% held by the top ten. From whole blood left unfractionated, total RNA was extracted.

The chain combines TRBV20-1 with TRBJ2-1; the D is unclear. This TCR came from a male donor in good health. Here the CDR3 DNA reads TGCAGTGCTAGAGGCTCTAGCTCCTACAATGAGCAGTTCTTC. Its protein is CSARGSSSYNEQFF.